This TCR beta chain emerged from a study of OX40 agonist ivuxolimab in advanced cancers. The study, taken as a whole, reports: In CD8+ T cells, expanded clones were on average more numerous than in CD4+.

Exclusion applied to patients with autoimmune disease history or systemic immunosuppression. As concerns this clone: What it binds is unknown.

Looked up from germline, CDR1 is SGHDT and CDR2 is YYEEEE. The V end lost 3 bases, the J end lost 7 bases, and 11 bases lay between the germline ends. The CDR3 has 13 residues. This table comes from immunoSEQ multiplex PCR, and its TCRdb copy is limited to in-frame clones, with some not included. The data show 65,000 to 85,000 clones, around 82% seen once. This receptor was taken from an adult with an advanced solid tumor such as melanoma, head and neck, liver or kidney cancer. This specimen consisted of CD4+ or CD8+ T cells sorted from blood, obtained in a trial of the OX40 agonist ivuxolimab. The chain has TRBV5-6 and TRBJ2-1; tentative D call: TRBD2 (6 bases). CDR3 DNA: TGTGCCAGCAGCTGGGGACTTTCTAATGAGCAGTTCTTC. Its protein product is CASSWGLSNEQFF. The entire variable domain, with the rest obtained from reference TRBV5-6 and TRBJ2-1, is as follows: DAGVTQSPTHLIKTRGQQVTLRCSPKSGHDTVSWYQQALGQGPQFIFQYYEEEERQRGNFPDRFSGHQFPNYSSELNVNALLLGDSALYLCASSWGLSNEQFFGPGTRLTVL.